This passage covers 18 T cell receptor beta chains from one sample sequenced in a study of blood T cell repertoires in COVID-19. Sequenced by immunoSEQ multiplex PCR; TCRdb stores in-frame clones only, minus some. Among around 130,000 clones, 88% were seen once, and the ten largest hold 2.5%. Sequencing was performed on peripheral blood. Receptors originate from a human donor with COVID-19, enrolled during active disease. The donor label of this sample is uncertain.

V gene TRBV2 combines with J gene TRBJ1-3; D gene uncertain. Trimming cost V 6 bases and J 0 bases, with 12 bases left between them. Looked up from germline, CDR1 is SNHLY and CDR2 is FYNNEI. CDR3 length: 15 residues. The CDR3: CASSADGSSGNTIYF. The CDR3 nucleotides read TGTGCCAGCAGCGCGGACGGGAGCTCTGGAAACACCATATATTTT.

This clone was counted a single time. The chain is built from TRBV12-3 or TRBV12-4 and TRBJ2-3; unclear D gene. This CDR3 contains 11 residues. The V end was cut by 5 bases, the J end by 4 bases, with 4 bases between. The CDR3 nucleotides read TGTGCCAGCAGTCTTGCAGATACGCAGTATTTT. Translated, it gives CASSLADTQYF.

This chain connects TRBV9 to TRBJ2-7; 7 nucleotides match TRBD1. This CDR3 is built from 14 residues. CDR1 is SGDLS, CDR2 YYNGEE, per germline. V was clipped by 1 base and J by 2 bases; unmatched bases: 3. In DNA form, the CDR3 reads TGTGCCAGCAGCGTACGACAGGGACCCTACGAGCAGTACTTC. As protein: CASSVRQGPYEQYF.

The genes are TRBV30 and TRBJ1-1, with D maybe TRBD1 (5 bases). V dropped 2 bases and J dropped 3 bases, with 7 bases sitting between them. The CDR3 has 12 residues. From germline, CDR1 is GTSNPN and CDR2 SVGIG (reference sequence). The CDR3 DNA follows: TGTGCCTGGAGTTCAGGGTACACTGAAGCTTTCTTT. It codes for CAWSSGYTEAFF.

The CDR3 sequence: CASSMGIWGDDAYEQYF. CDR3 DNA: TGTGCCAGTAGTATGGGGATATGGGGGGACGATGCCTACGAGCAGTACTTC. V is TRBV19 and J is TRBJ2-7; perhaps TRBD2 as D (6 bases). Trimming took off 3 bases at V and 2 bases at J, with 20 bases between the two ends. This CDR3 comprises 17 residues. Germline lookup yields CDR1 LNHDA and CDR2 SQIVND (reference sequence).

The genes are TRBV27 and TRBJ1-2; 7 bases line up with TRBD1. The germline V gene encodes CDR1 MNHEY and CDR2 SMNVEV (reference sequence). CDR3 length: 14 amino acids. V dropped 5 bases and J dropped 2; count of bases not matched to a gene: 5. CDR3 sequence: CASSRTGLNYGYTF. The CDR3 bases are TGTGCCAGCAGTCGGACAGGCCTAAACTATGGCTACACCTTC.

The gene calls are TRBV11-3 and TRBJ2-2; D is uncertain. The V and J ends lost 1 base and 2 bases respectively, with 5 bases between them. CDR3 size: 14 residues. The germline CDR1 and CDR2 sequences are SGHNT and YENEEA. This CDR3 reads CASSLVSNTGELFF. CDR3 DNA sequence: TGTGCCAGCAGCTTAGTCTCTAACACCGGGGAGCTGTTTTTT. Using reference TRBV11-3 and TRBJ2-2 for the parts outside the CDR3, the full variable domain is EAGVVQSPRYKIIEKKQPVAFWCNPISGHNTLYWYLQNLGQGPELLIRYENEEAVDDSQLPKDRFSAERLKGVDSTLKIQPAELGDSAVYLCASSLVSNTGELFFGEGSRLTVL.

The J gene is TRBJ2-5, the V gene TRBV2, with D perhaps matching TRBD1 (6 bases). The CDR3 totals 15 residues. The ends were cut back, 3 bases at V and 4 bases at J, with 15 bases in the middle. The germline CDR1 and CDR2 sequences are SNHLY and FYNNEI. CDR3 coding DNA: TGTGCCAGCAGTGATAGCAGGGGTTGGGGAGAGACCCAGTACTTC. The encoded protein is CASSDSRGWGETQYF.

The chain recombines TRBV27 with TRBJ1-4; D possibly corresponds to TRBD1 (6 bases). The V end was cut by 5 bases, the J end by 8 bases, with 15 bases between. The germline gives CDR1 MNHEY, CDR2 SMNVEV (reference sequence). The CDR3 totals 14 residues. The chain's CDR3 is CASSPNRDKEKLFF. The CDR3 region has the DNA TGTGCCAGCAGTCCTAACCGGGACAAAGAAAAACTGTTTTTT.

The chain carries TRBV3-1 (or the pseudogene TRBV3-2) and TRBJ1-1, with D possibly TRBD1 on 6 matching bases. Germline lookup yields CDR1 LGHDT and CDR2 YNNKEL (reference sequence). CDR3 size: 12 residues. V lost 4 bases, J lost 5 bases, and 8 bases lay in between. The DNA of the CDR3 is TGTGCCAGCAGCCGGGGGCGGACTGAAGCTTTCTTT. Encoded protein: CASSRGRTEAFF.

The CDR3 bases are TGTGCCAGCAGTTTAAGTTTCGACAGTTCCTACGAGCAGTACTTC. As protein: CASSLSFDSSYEQYF. The chain joins TRBV27 to TRBJ2-7; weak D call: TRBD1 (5 bases). The CDR3 extends over 15 amino acids. Germline CDR1 and CDR2: MNHEY and SMNVEV (reference sequence). Trimming took off 2 bases at V and 1 base at J, with 12 bases between the two ends.

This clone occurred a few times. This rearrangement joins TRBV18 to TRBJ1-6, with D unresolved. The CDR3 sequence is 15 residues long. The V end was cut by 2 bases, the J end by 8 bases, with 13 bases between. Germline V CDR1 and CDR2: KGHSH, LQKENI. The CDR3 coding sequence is TGTGCCAGCTCACCAACGGGAGGAAGGGATTCACCCCTCCACTTT. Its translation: CASSPTGGRDSPLHF.

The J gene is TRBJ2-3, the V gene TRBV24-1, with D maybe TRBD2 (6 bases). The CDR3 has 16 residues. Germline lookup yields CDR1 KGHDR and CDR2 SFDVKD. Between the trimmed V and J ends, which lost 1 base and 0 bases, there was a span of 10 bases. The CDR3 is CATSDFGGSSTDTQYF. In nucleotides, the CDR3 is TGTGCCACCAGTGATTTTGGAGGGTCTAGCACAGATACGCAGTATTTT.

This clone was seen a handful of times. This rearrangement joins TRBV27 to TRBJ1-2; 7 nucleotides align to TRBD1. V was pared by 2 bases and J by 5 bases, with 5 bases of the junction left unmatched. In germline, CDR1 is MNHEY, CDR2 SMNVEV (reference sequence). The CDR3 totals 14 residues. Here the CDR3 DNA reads TGTGCCAGCAGTTTAAACGACAGGGCGTATGGCTACACCTTC. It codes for CASSLNDRAYGYTF.

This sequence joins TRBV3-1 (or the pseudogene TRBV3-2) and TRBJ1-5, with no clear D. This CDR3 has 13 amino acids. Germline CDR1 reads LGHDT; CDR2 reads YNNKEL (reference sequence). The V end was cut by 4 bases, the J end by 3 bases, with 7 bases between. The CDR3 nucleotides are TGTGCCAGCAGCCGCGCGCTCAATCAGCCCCAGCATTTT. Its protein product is CASSRALNQPQHF.

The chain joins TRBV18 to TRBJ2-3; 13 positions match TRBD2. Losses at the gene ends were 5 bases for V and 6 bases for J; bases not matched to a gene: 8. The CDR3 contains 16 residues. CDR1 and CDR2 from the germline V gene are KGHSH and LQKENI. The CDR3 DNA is TGTGCCAGCTCAGCAATCAGGGGACTAGCGGGGGATACGCAGTATTTT. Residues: CASSAIRGLAGDTQYF.

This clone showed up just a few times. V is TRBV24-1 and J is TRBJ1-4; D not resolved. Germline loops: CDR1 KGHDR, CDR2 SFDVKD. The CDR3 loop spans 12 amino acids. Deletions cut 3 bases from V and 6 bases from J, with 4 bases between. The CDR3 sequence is CATSDTDEKLFF. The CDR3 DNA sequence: TGTGCCACCAGTGATACGGATGAAAAACTGTTTTTT.

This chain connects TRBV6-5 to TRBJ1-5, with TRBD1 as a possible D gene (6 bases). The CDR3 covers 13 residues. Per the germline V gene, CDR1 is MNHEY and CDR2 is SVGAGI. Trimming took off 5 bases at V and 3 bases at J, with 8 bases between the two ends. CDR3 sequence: CASSRDNNQPQHF. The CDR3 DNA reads TGTGCCAGCAGTCGGGACAACAATCAGCCCCAGCATTTT.